This TCR beta chain was found in a study of CD8 T cells in Susac syndrome. RNA, at about 0.45 to 1 ug, was reverse transcribed with random hexamers. TCRdb ran MiXCR on the immunoSEQ multiplex PCR reads and lists one entry per CDR3 protein. Found here are around 80,000 distinct CDR3 sequences, 90% to 95% of them singletons; the top ten hold more than 0.4%. CDR3 size: 12 residues. The germline V and J ends were trimmed by 2 bases and 2 bases, with 3 bases remaining between them. CDR1 is MNHEY, CDR2 SVGAGI, per germline. Negative isolation yielded CD4+ and CD8+ T cells, and FACS enriched TEMRA cells. This clonotype occurred a few times.

Sequences were obtained from CD8+ T cells from PBMCs. This TCR was recovered from a human donor with Susac syndrome. This sequence joins TRBV6-5 and TRBJ1-1; D is unresolved. The CDR3 sequence: CASSYQNTEAFF. CDR3 nucleotides: TGTGCCAGCAGTTACCAAAACACTGAAGCTTTCTTT.